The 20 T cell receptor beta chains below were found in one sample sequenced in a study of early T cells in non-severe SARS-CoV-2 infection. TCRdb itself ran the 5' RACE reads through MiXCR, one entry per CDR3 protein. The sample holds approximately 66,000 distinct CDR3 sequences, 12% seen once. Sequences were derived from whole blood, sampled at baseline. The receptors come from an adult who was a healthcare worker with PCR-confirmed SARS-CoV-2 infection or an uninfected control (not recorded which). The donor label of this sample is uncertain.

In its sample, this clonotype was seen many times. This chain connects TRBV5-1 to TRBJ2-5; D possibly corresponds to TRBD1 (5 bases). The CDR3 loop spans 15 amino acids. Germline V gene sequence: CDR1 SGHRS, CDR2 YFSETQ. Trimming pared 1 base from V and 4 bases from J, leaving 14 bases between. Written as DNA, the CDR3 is TGCGCCAGCAGCTTGATACAGGCAAGGGGAGAGACCCAGTACTTC. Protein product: CASSLIQARGETQYF.

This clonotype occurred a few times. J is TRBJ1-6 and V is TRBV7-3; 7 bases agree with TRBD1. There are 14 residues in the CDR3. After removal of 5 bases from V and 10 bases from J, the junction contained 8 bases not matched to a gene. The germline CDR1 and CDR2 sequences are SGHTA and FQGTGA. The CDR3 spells CASSPGGSNSPLHF. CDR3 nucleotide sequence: TGTGCCAGCAGCCCAGGGGGTTCCAACTCACCCCTCCACTTT. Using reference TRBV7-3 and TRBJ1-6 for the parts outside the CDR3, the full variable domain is GAGVSQTPSNKVTEKGKYVELRCDPISGHTALYWYRQSLGQGPEFLIYFQGTGAADDSGLPNDRFFAVRPEGSVSTLKIQRTERGDSAVYLCASSPGGSNSPLHFGNGTRLTVT.

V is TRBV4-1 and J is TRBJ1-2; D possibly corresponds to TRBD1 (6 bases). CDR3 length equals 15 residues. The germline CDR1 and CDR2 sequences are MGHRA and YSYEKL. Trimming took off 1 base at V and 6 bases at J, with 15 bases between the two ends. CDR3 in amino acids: CASSQGSGGRNGYTF. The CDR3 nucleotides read TGCGCCAGCAGCCAAGGATCCGGGGGCAGGAATGGCTACACCTTC.

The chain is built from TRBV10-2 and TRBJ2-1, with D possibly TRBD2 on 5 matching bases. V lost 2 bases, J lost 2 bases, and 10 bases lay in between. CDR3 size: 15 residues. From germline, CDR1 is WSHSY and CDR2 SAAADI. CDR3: CASSEGRVPYNEQFF. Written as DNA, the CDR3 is TGCGCCAGCAGTGAGGGGCGGGTCCCCTACAATGAGCAGTTCTTC.

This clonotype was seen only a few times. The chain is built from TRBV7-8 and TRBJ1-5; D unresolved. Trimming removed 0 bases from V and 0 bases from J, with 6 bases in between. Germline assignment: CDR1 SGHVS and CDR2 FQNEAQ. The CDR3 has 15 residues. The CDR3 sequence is CASSLAAGSNQPQHF. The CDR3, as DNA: TGTGCCAGCAGCTTAGCTGCAGGTAGCAATCAGCCCCAGCATTTT.

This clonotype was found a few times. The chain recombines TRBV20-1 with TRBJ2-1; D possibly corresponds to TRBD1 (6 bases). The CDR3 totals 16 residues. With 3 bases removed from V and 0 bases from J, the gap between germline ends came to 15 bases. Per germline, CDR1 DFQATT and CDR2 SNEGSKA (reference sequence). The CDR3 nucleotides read TGCAGTGCTAGTCTCCAGGGGTCCCGCTCCTACAATGAGCAGTTCTTC. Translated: CSASLQGSRSYNEQFF.

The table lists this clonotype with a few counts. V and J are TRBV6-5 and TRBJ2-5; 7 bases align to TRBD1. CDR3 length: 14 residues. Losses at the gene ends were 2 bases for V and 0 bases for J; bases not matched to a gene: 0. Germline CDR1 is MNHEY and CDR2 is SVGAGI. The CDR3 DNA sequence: TGTGCCAGCAGTTACGGACAGGACCAAGAGACCCAGTACTTC. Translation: CASSYGQDQETQYF.

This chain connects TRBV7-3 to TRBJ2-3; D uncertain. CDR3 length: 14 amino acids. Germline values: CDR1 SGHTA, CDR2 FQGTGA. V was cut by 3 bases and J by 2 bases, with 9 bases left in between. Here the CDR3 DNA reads TGTGCCAGCAGCTTCTCGGCAGCCACAGATACGCAGTATTTT. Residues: CASSFSAATDTQYF.

CDR3 DNA: TGTGCCAGCAGTACCGCAGGCAGGGAGGGAGCTTTCTTT. This translates into CASSTAGREGAFF. The chain is built from TRBV12-3 or TRBV12-4 and TRBJ1-1; a weak D match, TRBD1 (5 bases). V lost 5 bases to trimming and J lost 10 bases, with 17 bases between them. CDR3 length: 13 amino acids.

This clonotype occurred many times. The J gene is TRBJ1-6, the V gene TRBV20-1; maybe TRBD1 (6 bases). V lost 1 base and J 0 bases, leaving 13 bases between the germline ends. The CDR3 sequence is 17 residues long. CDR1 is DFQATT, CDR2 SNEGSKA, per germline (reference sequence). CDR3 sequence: CSARAGGLSSYNSPLHF. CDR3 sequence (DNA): TGCAGTGCTAGAGCCGGGGGCCTGAGCTCCTATAATTCACCCCTCCACTTT.

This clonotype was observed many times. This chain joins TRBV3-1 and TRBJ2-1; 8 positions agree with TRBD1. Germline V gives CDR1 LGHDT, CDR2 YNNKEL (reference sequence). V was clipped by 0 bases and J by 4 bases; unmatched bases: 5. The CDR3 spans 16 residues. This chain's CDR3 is CASSQDGRTGYNEQFF. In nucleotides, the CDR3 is TGTGCCAGCAGCCAAGATGGGAGGACAGGGTACAATGAGCAGTTCTTC.

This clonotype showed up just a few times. CDR3 protein: CASSERQGSIYGYTF. The DNA for the CDR3 is TGTGCCAGCAGCGAAAGACAGGGATCTATCTATGGCTACACCTTC. The chain uses TRBV6-1 and TRBJ1-2; 7 nucleotides align to TRBD1. The CDR3 is made up of 15 amino acids. Per germline, CDR1 MNHNS and CDR2 SASEGT. After removal of 6 bases from V and 4 bases from J, the junction contained 11 bases not matched to a gene.

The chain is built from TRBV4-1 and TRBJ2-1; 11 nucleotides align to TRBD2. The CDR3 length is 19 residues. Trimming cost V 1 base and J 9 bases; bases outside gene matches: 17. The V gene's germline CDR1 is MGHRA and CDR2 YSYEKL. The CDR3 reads CASSQGDRRLAGGGREQFF. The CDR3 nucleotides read TGCGCCAGCAGCCAAGGTGACCGTCGGCTAGCGGGGGGCGGCCGTGAGCAGTTCTTC.

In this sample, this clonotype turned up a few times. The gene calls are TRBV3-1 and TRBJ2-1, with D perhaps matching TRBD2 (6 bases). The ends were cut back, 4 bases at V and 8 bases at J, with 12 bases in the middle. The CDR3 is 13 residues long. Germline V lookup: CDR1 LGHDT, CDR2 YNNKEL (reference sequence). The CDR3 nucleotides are TGTGCCAGCAGCCTCGCTAGCGTCTATGAGCAGTTCTTC. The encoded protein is CASSLASVYEQFF.

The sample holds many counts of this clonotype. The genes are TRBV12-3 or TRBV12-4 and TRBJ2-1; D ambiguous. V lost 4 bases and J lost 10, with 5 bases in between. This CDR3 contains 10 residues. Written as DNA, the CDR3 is TGTGCCAGCAGTTCACCCGAGCAGTTCTTC. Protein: CASSSPEQFF.

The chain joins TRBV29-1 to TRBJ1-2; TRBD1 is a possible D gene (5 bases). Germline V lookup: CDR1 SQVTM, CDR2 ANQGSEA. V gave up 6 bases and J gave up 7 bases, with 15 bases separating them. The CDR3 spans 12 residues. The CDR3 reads CSVGLPGSGYTF. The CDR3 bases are TGCAGCGTGGGACTCCCAGGCTCTGGCTACACCTTC.

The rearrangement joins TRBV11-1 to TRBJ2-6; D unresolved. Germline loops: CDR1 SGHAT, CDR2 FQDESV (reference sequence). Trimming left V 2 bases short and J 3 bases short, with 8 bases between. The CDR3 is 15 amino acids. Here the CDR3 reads CASSLLPGGANVLTF. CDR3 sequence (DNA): TGTGCCAGCAGCTTATTGCCCGGTGGGGCCAACGTCCTGACTTTC.

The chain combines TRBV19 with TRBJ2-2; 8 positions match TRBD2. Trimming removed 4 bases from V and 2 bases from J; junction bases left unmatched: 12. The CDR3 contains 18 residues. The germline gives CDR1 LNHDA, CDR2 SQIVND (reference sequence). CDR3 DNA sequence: TGTGCCAGTAGTACGCCCCTTCGGCGGGGGGCAAACACCGGGGAGCTGTTTTTT. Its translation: CASSTPLRRGANTGELFF.

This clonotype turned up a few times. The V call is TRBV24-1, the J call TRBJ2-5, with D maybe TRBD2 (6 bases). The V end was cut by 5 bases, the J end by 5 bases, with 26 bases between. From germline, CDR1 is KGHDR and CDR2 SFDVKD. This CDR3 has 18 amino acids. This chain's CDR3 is CATSAGGATFLLQETQYF. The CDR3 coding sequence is TGTGCCACCAGTGCAGGAGGGGCCACATTTCTTCTCCAGGAGACCCAGTACTTC.

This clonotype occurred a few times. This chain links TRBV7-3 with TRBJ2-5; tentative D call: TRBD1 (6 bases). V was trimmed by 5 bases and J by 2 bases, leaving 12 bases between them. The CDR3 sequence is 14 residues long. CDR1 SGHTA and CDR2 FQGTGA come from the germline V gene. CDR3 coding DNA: TGTGCCAGCAGCCTACAGGGACCACAAGAGACCCAGTACTTC. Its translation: CASSLQGPQETQYF.